This TCR beta chain was documented in a study of blood T cells in healthy people across ages. This CDR3 comprises 14 residues. From germline, CDR1 is SQVTM and CDR2 ANQGSEA. A J-beta primer mix and a sample-barcoded 5' primer were used in a second PCR of about 7 to 12 cycles. With 12 random nucleotides, a template-switch adaptor tagged each individual cDNA molecule. In TCRdb, the 5' RACE reads were re-called with MiXCR into one record per CDR3 protein. Among 1.4 million or so distinct CDR3 sequences listed, 35% to 45% were seen once. This clonotype was found a few times. Compared with germline, one end of the junction differs, possibly owing to a read error.

The chain carries TRBV29-1 and TRBJ2-3, with 8 nucleotides matching TRBD2. Source material: blood. This TCR derives from a young woman in good health. As DNA, the CDR3 is TGCAGCGCTGAACTAGCGGCAGCCCCAGATACGCAGTATTTT. This encodes CSAELAAAPDTQYF.